This T cell receptor beta chain was sequenced in a study of identical twins. Each CDR3 protein is one row after TCRdb ran MiXCR on the 5' RACE reads. The table shows 400,000 or so distinct CDR3 sequences, with approximately 8.7% occurring only once. The CDR3 covers 15 residues. CDR1 and CDR2 (germline): SQVTM, ANQGSEA. The V gene end was trimmed by 0 bases and the J gene end by 1 base; junction bases not matched to a gene: 5. General observations from the study: Fewer insertions marked abundant cord blood beta clonotypes; young adult naive trended weakly, memory not at all. Conclusions were based on cross-sectional statistical analysis, without following the same donors.

This clonotype appeared many times. Antigen specificity is unknown. Material for sequencing was naive T cells sorted from blood. J is TRBJ2-7 and V is TRBV29-1, with TRBD2 matching 8 bases. The TCR sequence derives from a woman between 45 and 65 years old in good health. CDR3: CSVEDRSGRSYEQYF. The CDR3 nucleotides read TGCAGCGTTGAAGATAGGAGCGGGAGATCCTACGAGCAGTACTTC.